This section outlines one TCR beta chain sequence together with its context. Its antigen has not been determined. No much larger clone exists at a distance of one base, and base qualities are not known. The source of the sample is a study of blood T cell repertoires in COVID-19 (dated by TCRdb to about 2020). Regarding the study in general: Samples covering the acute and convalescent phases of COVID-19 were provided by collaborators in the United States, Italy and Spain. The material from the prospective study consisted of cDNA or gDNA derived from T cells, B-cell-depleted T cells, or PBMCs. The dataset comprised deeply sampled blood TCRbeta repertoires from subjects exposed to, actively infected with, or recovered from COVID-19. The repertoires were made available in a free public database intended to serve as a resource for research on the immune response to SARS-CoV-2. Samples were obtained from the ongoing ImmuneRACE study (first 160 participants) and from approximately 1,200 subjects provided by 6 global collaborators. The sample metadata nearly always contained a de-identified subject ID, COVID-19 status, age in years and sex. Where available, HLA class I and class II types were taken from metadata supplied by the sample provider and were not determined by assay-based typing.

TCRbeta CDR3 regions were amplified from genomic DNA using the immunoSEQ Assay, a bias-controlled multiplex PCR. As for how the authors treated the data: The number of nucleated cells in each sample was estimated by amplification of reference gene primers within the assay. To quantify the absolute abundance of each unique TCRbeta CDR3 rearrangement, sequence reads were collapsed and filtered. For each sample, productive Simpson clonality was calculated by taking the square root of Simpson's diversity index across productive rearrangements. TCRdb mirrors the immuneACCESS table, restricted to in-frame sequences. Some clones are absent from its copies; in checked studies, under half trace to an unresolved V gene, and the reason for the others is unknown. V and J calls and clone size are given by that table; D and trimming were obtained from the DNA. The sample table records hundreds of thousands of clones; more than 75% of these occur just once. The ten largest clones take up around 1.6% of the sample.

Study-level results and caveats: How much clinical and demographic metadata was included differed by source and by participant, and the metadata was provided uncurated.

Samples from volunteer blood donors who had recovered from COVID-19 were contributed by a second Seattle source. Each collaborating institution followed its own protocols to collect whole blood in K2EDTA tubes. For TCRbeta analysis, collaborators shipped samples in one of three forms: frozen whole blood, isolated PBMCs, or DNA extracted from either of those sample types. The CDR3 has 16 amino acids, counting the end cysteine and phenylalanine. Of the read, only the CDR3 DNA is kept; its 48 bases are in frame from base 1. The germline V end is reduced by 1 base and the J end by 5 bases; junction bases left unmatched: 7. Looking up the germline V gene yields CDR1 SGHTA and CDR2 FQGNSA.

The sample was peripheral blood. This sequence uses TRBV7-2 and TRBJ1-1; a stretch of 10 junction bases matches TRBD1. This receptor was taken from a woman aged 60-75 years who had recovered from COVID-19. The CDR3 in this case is CASSLEGQGMRTEAFF. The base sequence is TGTGCCAGCAGCTTAGAGGGACAGGGGATGAGGACTGAAGCTTTCTTT.